This TCR beta chain was found in a study of T cells in Graves' hyperthyroidism and ophthalmopathy. Amplification yielded TCR beta CDR3 regions, with RNA transcripts as the source. The primer set for the first-round RT-PCR of the TCR CDR3 was HTBI. TCRdb ran MiXCR on the multiplex PCR reads and lists one entry per CDR3 protein. The table has 280,000 or so distinct CDR3 sequences, 25% to 30% seen once. This clonotype was recorded at least ten times. Diagnoses were made from clinical symptoms, serum measures (thyroxine and TRAb), thyroid ultrasound and orbital computed tomography. V trimming: 3 bases; J trimming: 8 bases; junction bases outside the gene matches: 7. The CDR3 consists of 14 residues.

V and J are TRBV12-3 or TRBV12-4 and TRBJ1-2, with 9 bases fitting TRBD1. The source is a man in his forties or fifties with Graves' hyperthyroidism that later progressed to Graves' ophthalmopathy. The specimen was blood. In DNA form, the CDR3 reads TGTGCCAGCAGTTTGGTCACAGGGGGCACGGGCTACACCTTC. It specifies CASSLVTGGTGYTF.